This T cell receptor (beta chain) is drawn from a study of cytomegalovirus exposure and HLA in healthy donors. In regard to this clone: No antigen is known for it.

Regarding the study as a whole: Reported performance of the classifier showed diagnosis of cytomegalovirus status with high specificity and sensitivity.

The primer mix had 60 Vbeta and 13 Jbeta primers. Profiled with immunoSEQ multiplex PCR; TCRdb holds only in-frame clones, not every one. Among about 55,000 clones listed, about 82% were seen once. The germline gives CDR1 SGHTA, CDR2 FQGNSA. Trimming pared 1 base from V and 1 base from J, leaving 13 bases between. The CDR3 spans 16 residues. This sequence originates from a man aged 30-40 years in good health and CMV-seronegative. This rearrangement joins TRBV7-2 to TRBJ2-5; D unresolved. Sequencing input: PBMCs. The CDR3 region has the DNA TGTGCCAGCAGCTTAGGAGTCACCGTATCCCAAGAGACCCAGTACTTC. Its protein is CASSLGVTVSQETQYF.